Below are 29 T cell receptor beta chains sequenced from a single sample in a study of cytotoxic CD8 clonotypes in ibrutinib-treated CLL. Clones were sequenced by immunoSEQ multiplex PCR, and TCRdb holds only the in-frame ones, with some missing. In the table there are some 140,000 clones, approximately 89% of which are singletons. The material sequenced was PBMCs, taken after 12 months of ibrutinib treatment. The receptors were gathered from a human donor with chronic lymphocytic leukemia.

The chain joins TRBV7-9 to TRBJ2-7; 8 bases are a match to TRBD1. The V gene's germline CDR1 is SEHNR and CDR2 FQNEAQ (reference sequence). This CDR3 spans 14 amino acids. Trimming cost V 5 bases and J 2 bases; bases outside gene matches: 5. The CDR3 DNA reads TGTGCCAGCAGCGGGGGACAGGTCCCCTACGAGCAGTACTTC. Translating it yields CASSGGQVPYEQYF. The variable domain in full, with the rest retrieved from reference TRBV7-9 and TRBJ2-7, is DTGVSQNPRHKITKRGQNVTFRCDPISEHNRLYWYRQTLGQGPEFLTYFQNEAQLEKSRLLSDRFSAERPKGSFSTLEIQRTEQGDSAMYLCASSGGQVPYEQYFGPGTRLTVT.

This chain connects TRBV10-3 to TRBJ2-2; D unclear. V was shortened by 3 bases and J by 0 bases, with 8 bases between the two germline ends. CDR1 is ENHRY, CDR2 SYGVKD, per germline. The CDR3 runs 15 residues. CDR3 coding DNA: TGTGCCATCAGTGATGGGCACTCGAACACCGGGGAGCTGTTTTTT. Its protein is CAISDGHSNTGELFF.

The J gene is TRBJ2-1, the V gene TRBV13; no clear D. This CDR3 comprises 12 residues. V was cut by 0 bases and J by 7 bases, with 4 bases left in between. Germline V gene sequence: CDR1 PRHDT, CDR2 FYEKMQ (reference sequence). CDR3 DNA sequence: TGTGCCAGCAGCTTAGGACGGAATGAGCAGTTCTTC. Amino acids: CASSLGRNEQFF.

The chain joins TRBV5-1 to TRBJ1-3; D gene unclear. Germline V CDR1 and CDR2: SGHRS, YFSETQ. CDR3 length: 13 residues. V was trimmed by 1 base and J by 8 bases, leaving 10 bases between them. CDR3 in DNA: TGCGCCAGCAGCTTGACGGGCGCAGACACCATATATTTT. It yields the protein CASSLTGADTIYF.

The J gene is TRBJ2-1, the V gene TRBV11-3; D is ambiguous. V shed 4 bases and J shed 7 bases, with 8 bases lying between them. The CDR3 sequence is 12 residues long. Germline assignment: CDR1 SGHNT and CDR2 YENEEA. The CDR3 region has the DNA TGTGCCAGCAGCTCCAATAAAAATGAGCAGTTCTTC. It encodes CASSSNKNEQFF. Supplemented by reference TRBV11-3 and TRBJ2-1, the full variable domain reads EAGVVQSPRYKIIEKKQPVAFWCNPISGHNTLYWYLQNLGQGPELLIRYENEEAVDDSQLPKDRFSAERLKGVDSTLKIQPAELGDSAVYLCASSSNKNEQFFGPGTRLTVL.

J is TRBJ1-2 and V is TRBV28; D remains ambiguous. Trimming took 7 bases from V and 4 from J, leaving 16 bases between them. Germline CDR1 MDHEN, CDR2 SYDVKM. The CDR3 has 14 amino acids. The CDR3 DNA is TGTGCCAGCAACATCGAAGCTCCGCTCTATGGCTACACCTTC. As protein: CASNIEAPLYGYTF.

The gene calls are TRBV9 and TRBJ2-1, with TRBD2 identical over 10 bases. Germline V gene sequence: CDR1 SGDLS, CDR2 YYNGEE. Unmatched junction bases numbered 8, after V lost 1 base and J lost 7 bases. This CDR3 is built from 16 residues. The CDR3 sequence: CASSVRTAGGGNEQFF. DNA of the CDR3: TGTGCCAGCAGCGTACGCACAGCGGGAGGGGGAAATGAGCAGTTCTTC.

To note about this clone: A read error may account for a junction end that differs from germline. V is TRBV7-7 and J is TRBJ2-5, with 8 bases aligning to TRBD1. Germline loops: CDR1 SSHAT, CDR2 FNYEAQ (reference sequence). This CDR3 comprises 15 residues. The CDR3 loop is CASSPGTGSAETQYF. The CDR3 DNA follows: TGTGCTAGCAGCCCCGGGACAGGAAGCGCAGAGACCCAGTACTTC.

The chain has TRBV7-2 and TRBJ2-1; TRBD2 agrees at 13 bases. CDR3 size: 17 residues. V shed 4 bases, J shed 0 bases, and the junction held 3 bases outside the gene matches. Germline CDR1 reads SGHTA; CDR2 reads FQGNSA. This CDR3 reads CASSSTSGRFSYNEQFF. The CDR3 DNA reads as TGTGCCAGCAGCTCGACTAGCGGGAGGTTCTCCTACAATGAGCAGTTCTTC.

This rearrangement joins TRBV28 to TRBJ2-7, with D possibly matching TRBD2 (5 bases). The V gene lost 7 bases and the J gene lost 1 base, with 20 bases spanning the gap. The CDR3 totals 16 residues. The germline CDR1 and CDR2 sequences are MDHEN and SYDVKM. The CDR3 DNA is TGTGCCAGCAATGAAGGTTCGAGGCGAGGGTCCTACGAGCAGTACTTC. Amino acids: CASNEGSRRGSYEQYF.

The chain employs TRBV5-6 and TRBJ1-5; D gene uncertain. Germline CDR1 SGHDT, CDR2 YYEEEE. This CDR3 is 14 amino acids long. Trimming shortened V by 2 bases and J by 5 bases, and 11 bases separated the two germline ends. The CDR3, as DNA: TGTGCCAGCAGCTTATACACAGTAGATCAGCCCCAGCATTTT. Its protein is CASSLYTVDQPQHF.

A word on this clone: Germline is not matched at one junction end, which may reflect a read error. In DNA form, the CDR3 reads TGTGCTAGCAGCCCCTCTGCAGTCGGGGAGCTGTTTTTT. Translating it yields CASSPSAVGELFF. V usage is TRBV7-7 and J usage is TRBJ2-2; D gene uncertain. The CDR3 covers 13 residues. CDR1 and CDR2 (germline): SSHAT, FNYEAQ (reference sequence).

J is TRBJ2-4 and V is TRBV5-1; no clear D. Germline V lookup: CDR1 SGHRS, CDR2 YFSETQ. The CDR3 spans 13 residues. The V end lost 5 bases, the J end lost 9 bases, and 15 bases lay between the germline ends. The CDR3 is CASRPAPSGIQYF. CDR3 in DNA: TGCGCCAGCAGGCCAGCTCCCTCAGGCATTCAGTACTTC.

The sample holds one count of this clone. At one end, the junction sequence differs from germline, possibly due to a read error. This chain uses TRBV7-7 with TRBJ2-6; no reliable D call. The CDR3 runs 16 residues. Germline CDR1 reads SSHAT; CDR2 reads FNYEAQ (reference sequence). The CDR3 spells CASSPVAAAGANVLTF. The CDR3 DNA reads TGTGCTAGCAGCCCCGTGGCGGCGGCTGGGGCCAACGTCCTGACTTTC.

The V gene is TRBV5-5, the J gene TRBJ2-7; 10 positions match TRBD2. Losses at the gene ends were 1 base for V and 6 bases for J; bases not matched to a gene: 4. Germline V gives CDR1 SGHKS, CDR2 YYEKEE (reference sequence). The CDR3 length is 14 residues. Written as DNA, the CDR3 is TGTGCCAGCAGCTTGTGGACTAGCGGCAGCGAGCAGTACTTC. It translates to CASSLWTSGSEQYF. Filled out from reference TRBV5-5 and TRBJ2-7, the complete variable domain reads DAGVTQSPTHLIKTRGQQVTLRCSPISGHKSVSWYQQVLGQGPQFIFQYYEKEERGRGNFPDRFSARQFPNYSSELNVNALLLGDSALYLCASSLWTSGSEQYFGPGTRLTVT.

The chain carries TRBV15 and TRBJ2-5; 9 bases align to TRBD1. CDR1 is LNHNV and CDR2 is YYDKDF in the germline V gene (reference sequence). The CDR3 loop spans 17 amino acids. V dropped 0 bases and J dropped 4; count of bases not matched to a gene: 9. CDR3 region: CATSREDRGIVGETQYF. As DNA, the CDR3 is TGTGCCACCAGCAGAGAGGACAGGGGAATTGTGGGAGAGACCCAGTACTTC.

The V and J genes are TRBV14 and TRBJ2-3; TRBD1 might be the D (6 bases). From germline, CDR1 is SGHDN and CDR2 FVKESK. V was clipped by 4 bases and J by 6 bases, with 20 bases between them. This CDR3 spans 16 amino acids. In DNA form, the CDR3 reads TGTGCCAGCAGCCCCCGTCTAGGGGGAGATAGGGATACGCAGTATTTT. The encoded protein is CASSPRLGGDRDTQYF.

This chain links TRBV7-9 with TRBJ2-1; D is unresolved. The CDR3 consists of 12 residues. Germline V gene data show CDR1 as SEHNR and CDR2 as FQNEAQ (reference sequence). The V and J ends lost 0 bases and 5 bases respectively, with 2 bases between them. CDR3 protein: CASSLADNEQFF. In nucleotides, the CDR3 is TGTGCCAGCAGCTTAGCAGACAATGAGCAGTTCTTC.

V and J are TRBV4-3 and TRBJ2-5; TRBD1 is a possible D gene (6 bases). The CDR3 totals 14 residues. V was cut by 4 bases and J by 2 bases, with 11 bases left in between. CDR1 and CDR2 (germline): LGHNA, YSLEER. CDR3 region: CASSPTGQQETQYF. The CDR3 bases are TGCGCCAGCAGCCCTACCGGACAGCAAGAGACCCAGTACTTC.

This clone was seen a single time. The CDR3 nucleotides are TGTGCCTACAATTCTCTGTTCGGGACAGGGGGCGAAGGTGGCAATCAGCCCCAGCATTTT. Translated, it gives CAYNSLFGTGGEGGNQPQHF. V and J are TRBV9 and TRBJ1-5; 12 positions match TRBD1. Looked up from germline, CDR1 is SGDLS and CDR2 is YYNGEE. The J segment lost 2 bases and the V segment lost 10 bases, leaving 22 bases of the junction unmatched. The length of the CDR3 is 20 residues.

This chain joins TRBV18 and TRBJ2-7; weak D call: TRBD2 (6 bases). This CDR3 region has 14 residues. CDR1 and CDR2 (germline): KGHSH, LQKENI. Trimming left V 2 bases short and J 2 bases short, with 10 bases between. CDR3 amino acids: CASSPSGAPYEQYF. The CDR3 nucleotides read TGTGCCAGCTCACCATCGGGAGCACCCTACGAGCAGTACTTC.

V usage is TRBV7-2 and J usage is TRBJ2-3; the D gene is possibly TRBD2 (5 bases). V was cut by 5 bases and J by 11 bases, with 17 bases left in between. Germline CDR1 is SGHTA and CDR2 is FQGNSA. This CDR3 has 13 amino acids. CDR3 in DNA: TGTGCCAGCAGCCCTGGACCCCTCCGGGAGCAGTATTTT. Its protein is CASSPGPLREQYF.

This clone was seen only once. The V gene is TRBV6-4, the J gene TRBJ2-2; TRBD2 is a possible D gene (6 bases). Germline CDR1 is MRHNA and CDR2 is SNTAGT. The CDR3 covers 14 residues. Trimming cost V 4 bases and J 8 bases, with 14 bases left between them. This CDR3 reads CASSVTPEGGELFF. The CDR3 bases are TGTGCCAGCAGTGTCACCCCGGAGGGAGGGGAGCTGTTTTTT.

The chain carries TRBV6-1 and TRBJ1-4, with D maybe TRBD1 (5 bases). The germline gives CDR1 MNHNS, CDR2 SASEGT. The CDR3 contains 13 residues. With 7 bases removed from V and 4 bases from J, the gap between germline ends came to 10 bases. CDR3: CASTPTDNEKLFF. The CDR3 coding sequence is TGTGCCAGCACTCCGACAGATAATGAAAAACTGTTTTTT.

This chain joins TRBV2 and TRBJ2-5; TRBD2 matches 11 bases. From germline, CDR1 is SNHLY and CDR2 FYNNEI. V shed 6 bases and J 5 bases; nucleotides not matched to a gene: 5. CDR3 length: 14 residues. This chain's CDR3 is CASRKLAGVETQYF. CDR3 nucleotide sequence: TGTGCCAGCAGGAAACTAGCGGGAGTGGAGACCCAGTACTTC.

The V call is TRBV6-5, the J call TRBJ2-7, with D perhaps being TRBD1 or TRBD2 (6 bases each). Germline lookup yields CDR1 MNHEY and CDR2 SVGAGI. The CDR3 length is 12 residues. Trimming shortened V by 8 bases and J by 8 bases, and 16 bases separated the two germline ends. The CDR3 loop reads CASFTGAGKQYF. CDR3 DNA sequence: TGTGCCAGCTTTACGGGGGCGGGGAAGCAGTACTTC.

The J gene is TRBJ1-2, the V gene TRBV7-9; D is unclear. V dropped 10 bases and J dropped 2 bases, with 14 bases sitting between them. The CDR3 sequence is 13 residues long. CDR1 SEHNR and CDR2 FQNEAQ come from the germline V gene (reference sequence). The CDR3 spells CANSAFSNYGYTF. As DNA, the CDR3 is TGTGCCAACTCAGCCTTTTCAAACTATGGCTACACCTTC.

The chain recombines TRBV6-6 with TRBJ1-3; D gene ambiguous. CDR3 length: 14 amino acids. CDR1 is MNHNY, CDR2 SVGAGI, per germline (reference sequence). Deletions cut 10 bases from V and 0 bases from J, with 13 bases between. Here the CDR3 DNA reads TGTGCCATAACGGACGGGAGCTCTGGAAACACCATATATTTT. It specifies CAITDGSSGNTIYF.

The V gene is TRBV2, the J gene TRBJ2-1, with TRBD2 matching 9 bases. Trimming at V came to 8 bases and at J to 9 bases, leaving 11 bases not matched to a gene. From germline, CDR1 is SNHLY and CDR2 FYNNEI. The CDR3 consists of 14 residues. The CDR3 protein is CASDLAGVLVEQFF. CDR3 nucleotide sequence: TGTGCCAGCGATTTAGCGGGAGTGTTGGTTGAGCAGTTCTTC.